A selection of T cell receptor beta chains follows, all from one sample in a study of cytomegalovirus exposure and HLA in healthy donors. TCRdb's copy holds only in-frame clones and misses some; the assay was immunoSEQ multiplex PCR. Altogether 110,000 or so clones are present, roughly 13% being singletons, with the ten largest covering approximately 15%. Source material: PBMCs. These receptors originate from a man aged 35 to 55 in good health and CMV-seropositive. The CDR3 runs from the conserved cysteine through the conserved F or W. D genes are given only for firm matches. The listing skips clone size in some rows; elsewhere it reads once, few, many or a size class.

v_gene,abundance,len,j_gene,d_gene,CDR3nt,CDR3aa
TRBV4-1,-,15,TRBJ2-5,TRBD2,TGCGCCAGCAGCCAAGATCGGGGGGGGTCTGGGACCCAGTACTTC,CASSQDRGGSGTQYF
TRBV29-1,-,11,TRBJ2-1,TRBD2,TGCAGCGCCCAGGGAGGGAATGAGCAGTTCTTC,CSAQGGNEQFF
TRBV4-1,few,16,TRBJ2-2,-,TGCGCCAGCAGCCTCGAAGGGCAGGGGAACACCGGGGAGCTGTTTTTT,CASSLEGQGNTGELFF
TRBV15,few,16,TRBJ2-1,TRBD2,TGTGCCACCAGCAGAGCCGGGACTAGACACTACAATGAGCAGTTCTTC,CATSRAGTRHYNEQFF
TRBV9,-,16,TRBJ1-1,-,TGTGCCAGCAGCGTAGCTACGGGGGGGCCTGCGTCTGAAGCTTTCTTT,CASSVATGGPASEAFF
TRBV28,few,16,TRBJ2-3,TRBD2,TGTGCCAGCAGTTCCCGACTAGCGGGGTACACAGATACGCAGTATTTT,CASSSRLAGYTDTQYF
TRBV10-3,-,15,TRBJ2-5,-,TGTGCCATCAGTGAGCCCGCGACAGCCCAGGAGACCCAGTACTTC,CAISEPATAQETQYF
TRBV27,-,13,TRBJ2-7,-,TGTGCCAGCAGTCCGGGGGGCCCCGGCGAGCAGTACTTC,CASSPGGPGEQYF
TRBV6-5,many,16,TRBJ1-2,-,TGTGCCAGCAGTTACTCGGACCCACGGGGAAACTATGGCTACACCTTC,CASSYSDPRGNYGYTF
TRBV27,-,15,TRBJ2-7,TRBD2,TGTGCCAGCAGTATGGGGGCGGGACTAGCATACGAGCAGTACTTC,CASSMGAGLAYEQYF
TRBV19,few,16,TRBJ1-1,TRBD1,TGTGCCAGTAGTATCCCTGTGATAGGGACAGGCACTGAAGCTTTCTTT,CASSIPVIGTGTEAFF
TRBV2,-,13,TRBJ1-5,TRBD1,TGTGCCAGCACCGGGACAGGGCGGGGGCCCCAGCATTTT,CASTGTGRGPQHF
TRBV6-5,few,15,TRBJ2-1,-,TGTGCCAGCAGACTAATAGCGTTTTCCTACAATGAGCAGTTCTTC,CASRLIAFSYNEQFF
TRBV29-1,-,15,TRBJ1-1,TRBD1,TGCAGCGCCTTGGGGGGACAGGTTATAAACACTGAAGCTTTCTTT,CSALGGQVINTEAFF
TRBV5-1,-,15,TRBJ2-5,TRBD2,TGCGCCAGCAGCTTTGGGGGGGGACGACAAGAGACCCAGTACTTC,CASSFGGGRQETQYF
TRBV5-1,-,14,TRBJ2-1,-,TGCGCCAGCGCGGCGGGGCTTTCCTACAATGAGCAGTTCTTC,CASAAGLSYNEQFF
TRBV6-5,-,13,TRBJ1-5,-,TGTGCCAGCAGCGGGGGTAGGGATCAGCCCCAGCATTTT,CASSGGRDQPQHF
TRBV19,many,16,TRBJ1-5,TRBD1,TGTGCCAGTAGCAACAGAGGACAGGGTATGGATCAGCCCCAGCATTTT,CASSNRGQGMDQPQHF
TRBV5-4,few,17,TRBJ2-6,-,TGTGCCAGCAGCCAGGGGCGTTTAGGGTCGGGGGCCAACGTCCTGACTTTC,CASSQGRLGSGANVLTF
TRBV5-1,-,13,TRBJ2-1,TRBD2,TGCGCCAGCAGCTTGGCCGGGAGGGGTGAGCAGTTCTTC,CASSLAGRGEQFF
TRBV4-3,few,15,TRBJ1-1,-,TGCGCCAGCAGCCAATCTTATACAGGAAAGGCTGAAGCTTTCTTT,CASSQSYTGKAEAFF
TRBV6-1,few,13,TRBJ1-2,-,TGTGCCAGCAGTGAAGCGGGGCAGGGAAGCTACACCTTC,CASSEAGQGSYTF
TRBV28,-,15,TRBJ2-5,TRBD2,TGTGCCAGCAGTTTCGGCGGGAGGGTTCAAGAGACCCAGTACTTC,CASSFGGRVQETQYF
TRBV5-5,few,15,TRBJ2-5,TRBD2,TGTGCCAGCAGTTACGCTGGGGAGGGAGTCGAGACCCAGTACTTC,CASSYAGEGVETQYF
TRBV7-2,-,16,TRBJ2-7,TRBD2,TGTGCCAGCAGCCCCGGGACTAGCGGGAGGTGGTACGAGCAGTACTTC,CASSPGTSGRWYEQYF
TRBV6-5,few,15,TRBJ2-7,-,TGTGCCAGCAGTTACTATGGCTTGGGCCCCTACGAGCAGTACTTC,CASSYYGLGPYEQYF
TRBV7-9,-,14,TRBJ2-7,-,TGTGCCAGCAGCCGAGGGGACTTCTCCTACGAGCAGTACTTC,CASSRGDFSYEQYF
TRBV7-9,-,14,TRBJ2-7,TRBD1,TGTGCCAGCAGCACGACCCAAACAGGGGACGAGCAGTACTTC,CASSTTQTGDEQYF
TRBV27,few,19,TRBJ2-1,TRBD1,TGTGCCAGCACTTCTGAACGGGGACAGGGTCGAACTCGTCGCAATGAGCAGTTCTTC,CASTSERGQGRTRRNEQFF
TRBV7-2,few,15,TRBJ2-3,-,TGTGCCAGCAGCTTAAGCCGCCTCAGCACAGATACGCAGTATTTT,CASSLSRLSTDTQYF
TRBV30,few,13,TRBJ1-5,-,TGTGCCTGGAGTGGTGACTCCTCCCAGCCCCAGCATTTT,CAWSGDSSQPQHF
TRBV18,-,16,TRBJ2-1,TRBD2,TGTGCCAGCTCACCGTTGAGCGGGAGCATACACAATGAGCAGTTCTTC,CASSPLSGSIHNEQFF